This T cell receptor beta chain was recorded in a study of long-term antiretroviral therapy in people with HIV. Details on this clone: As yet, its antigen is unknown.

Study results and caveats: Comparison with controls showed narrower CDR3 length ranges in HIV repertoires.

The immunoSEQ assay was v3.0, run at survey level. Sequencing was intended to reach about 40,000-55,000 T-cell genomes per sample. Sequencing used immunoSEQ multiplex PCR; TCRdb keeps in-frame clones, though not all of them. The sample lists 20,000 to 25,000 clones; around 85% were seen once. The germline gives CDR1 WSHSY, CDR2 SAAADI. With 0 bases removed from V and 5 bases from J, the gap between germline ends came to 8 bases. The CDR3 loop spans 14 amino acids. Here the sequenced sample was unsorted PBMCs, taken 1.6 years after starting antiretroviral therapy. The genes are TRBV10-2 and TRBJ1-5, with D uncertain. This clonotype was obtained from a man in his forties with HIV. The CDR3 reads CASSESNRYQPQHF. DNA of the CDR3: TGCGCCAGCAGTGAGTCGAACCGTTATCAGCCCCAGCATTTT.